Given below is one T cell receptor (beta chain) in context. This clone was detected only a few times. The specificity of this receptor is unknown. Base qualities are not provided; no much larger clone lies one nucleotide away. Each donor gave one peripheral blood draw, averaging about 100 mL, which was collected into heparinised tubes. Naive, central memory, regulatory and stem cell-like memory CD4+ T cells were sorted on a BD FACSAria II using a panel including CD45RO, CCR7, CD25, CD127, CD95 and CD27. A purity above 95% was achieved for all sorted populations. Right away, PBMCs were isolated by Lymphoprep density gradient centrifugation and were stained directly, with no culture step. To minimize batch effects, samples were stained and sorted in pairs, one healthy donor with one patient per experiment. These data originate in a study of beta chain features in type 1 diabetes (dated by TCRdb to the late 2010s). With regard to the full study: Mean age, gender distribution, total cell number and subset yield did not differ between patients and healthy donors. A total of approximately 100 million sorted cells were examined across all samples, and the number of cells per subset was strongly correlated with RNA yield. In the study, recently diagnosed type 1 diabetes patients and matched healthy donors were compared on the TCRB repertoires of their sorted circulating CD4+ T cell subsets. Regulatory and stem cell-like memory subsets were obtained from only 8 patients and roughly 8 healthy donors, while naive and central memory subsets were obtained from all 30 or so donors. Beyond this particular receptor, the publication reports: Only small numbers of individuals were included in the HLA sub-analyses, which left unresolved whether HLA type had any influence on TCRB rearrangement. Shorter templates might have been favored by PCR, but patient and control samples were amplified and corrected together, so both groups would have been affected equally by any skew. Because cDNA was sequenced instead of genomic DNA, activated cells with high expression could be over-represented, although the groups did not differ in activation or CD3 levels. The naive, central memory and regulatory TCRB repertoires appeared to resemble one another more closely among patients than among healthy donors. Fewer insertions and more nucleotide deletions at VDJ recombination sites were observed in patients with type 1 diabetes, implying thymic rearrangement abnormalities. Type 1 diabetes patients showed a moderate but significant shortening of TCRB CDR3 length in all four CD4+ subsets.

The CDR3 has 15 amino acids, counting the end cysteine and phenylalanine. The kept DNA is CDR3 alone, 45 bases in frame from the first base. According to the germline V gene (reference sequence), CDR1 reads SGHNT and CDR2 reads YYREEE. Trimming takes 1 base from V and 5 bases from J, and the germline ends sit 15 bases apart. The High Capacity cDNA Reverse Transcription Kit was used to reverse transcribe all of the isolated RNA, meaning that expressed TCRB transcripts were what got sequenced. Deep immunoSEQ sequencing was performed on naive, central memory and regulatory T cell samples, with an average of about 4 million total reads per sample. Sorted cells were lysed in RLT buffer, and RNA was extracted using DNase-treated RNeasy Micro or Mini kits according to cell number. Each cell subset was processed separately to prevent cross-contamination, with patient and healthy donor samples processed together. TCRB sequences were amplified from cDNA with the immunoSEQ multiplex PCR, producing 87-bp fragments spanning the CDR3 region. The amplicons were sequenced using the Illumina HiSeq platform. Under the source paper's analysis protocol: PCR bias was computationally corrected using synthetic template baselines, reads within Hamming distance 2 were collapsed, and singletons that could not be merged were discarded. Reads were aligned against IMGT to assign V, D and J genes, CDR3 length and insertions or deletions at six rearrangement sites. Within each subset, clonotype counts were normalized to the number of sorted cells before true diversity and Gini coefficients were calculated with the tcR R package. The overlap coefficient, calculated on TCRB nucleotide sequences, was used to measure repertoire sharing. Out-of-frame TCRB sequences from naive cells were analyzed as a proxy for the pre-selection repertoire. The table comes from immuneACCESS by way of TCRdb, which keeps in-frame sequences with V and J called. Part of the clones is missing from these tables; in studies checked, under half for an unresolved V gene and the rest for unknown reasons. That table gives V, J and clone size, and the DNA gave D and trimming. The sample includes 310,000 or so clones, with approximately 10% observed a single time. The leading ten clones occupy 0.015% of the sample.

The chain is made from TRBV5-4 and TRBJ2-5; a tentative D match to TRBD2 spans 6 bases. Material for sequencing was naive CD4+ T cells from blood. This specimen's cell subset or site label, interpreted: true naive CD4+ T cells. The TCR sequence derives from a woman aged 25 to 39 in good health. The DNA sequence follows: TGTGCCAGCAGCTTGTTAACGGGAGCGGGTGAGACCCAGTACTTC. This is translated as CASSLLTGAGETQYF.